The rows below give T cell receptor beta chains drawn from one sample of a study of blood T cell repertoires in COVID-19. Produced via immunoSEQ multiplex PCR; TCRdb's table is partial and in-frame only. The table has roughly 390,000 clones, more than 75% seen once; the top ten hold roughly 10%. Sequencing was carried out using peripheral blood. The receptors originated from a woman in her 30s with COVID-19, enrolled during active disease. Both conserved end residues are part of each CDR3. Fields, in order: D gene, V gene, clone size, J gene, CDR3 DNA, CDR3 protein. A D gene is named only where the DNA matches it firmly. Some rows have no size entry. The others give once, few or many, or a class for an expanded clone.

D: .; V: TRBV6-4; size: .; J: TRBJ1-1; DNA: TGTGCCAGCAGTGCCGGGAGGAACACTGAAGCTTTCTTT; CDR3: CASSAGRNTEAFF
D: .; V: TRBV24-1; size: .; J: TRBJ1-5; DNA: TGTGCCACCAGTGACCCCAGGGAAACCCTTAATAGCAATCAGCCCCAGCATTTT; CDR3: CATSDPRETLNSNQPQHF
D: .; V: TRBV5-1; size: .; J: TRBJ2-6; DNA: TGCGCCAGCAGCTTCCGGGTCTCTGGGGCCAACGTCCTGACTTTC; CDR3: CASSFRVSGANVLTF
D: .; V: TRBV2; size: .; J: TRBJ1-3; DNA: TGTGCCAGCAGTGAGACAGGACCTGGAAACACCATATATTTT; CDR3: CASSETGPGNTIYF
D: .; V: TRBV11-2; size: once; J: TRBJ2-7; DNA: TGTGCCAGCAGAGATTGGCGGGGATCCTACGAGCAGTACTTC; CDR3: CASRDWRGSYEQYF
D: .; V: TRBV7-9; size: .; J: TRBJ2-1; DNA: TGTGCCAGCAGCTTACAGGCGTATCAGTTCTTC; CDR3: CASSLQAYQFF
D: .; V: TRBV5-1; size: .; J: TRBJ2-3; DNA: TGCGCCAGCAGCTTGGACAGGGTAGTAGATACGCAGTATTTT; CDR3: CASSLDRVVDTQYF
D: TRBD2; V: TRBV5-4; size: .; J: TRBJ2-2; DNA: TGTGCCAGCAGCCCAAACGGGAGGGCCTACGGCGGGGAGCTGTTTTTT; CDR3: CASSPNGRAYGGELFF
D: .; V: TRBV19; size: .; J: TRBJ2-4; DNA: TGTGCCAGTAGTCCGGGACACTCTTACAAAAACATTCAGTACTTC; CDR3: CASSPGHSYKNIQYF
D: TRBD2; V: TRBV30; size: .; J: TRBJ2-7; DNA: TGTGCCTGGACTGGGACTAGCAGTAACTACGAGCAGTACTTC; CDR3: CAWTGTSSNYEQYF
D: .; V: TRBV24-1; size: .; J: TRBJ1-1; DNA: TGTGCCACCAGTGATAAACCGGGTGAAGCTTTCTTT; CDR3: CATSDKPGEAFF
D: .; V: TRBV7-2; size: .; J: TRBJ2-7; DNA: TGTGCCAGCAGCTTAGTCTCGGACAGCGCCTTTTACGAGCAGTACTTC; CDR3: CASSLVSDSAFYEQYF
D: .; V: TRBV10-3; size: .; J: TRBJ1-1; DNA: TGTGCCATCACCCCGGGGGTAGAAACTGAAGCTTTCTTT; CDR3: CAITPGVETEAFF
D: .; V: TRBV5-4; size: .; J: TRBJ2-2; DNA: TGTGCCAGCAGCTTGGTAGGTGCTAGCGTCACCGGGGAGCTGTTTTTT; CDR3: CASSLVGASVTGELFF
D: TRBD1; V: TRBV30; size: few; J: TRBJ2-7; DNA: TGTGCCTCAATGGGACAGAGATCCTACGAGCAGTACTTC; CDR3: CASMGQRSYEQYF
D: TRBD1; V: TRBV27; size: .; J: TRBJ2-7; DNA: TGTGCCAGCAGTTTATCGGGACAGGGCAAGTGGTACGAGCAGTACTTC; CDR3: CASSLSGQGKWYEQYF
D: .; V: TRBV19; size: .; J: TRBJ2-2; DNA: TGTGCCAGTGGGGCCCAGGGTAACACCGGGGAGCTGTTTTTT; CDR3: CASGAQGNTGELFF
D: .; V: TRBV5-1; size: .; J: TRBJ2-7; DNA: TGCGCCAGCAGCTTGACAGCCGGGGTGTACGAGCAGTACTTC; CDR3: CASSLTAGVYEQYF
D: TRBD1; V: TRBV5-4; size: .; J: TRBJ2-5; DNA: TGTGCCAGCAGCTCGACGACAGGGCGGGAGACCCAGTACTTC; CDR3: CASSSTTGRETQYF
D: TRBD2; V: TRBV7-3; size: .; J: TRBJ2-3; DNA: TGTGCCAGCAGCCAAACCCGCCCTGGGACTAGCGGAGCCGTGACAGATACACAGTATTTT; CDR3: CASSQTRPGTSGAVTDTQYF
D: TRBD1; V: TRBV6-1; size: .; J: TRBJ2-7; DNA: TGTGCCAGCAGTGAAGTAGGCAGGGGGTTGGACTACGAGCAGTACTTC; CDR3: CASSEVGRGLDYEQYF
D: TRBD2; V: TRBV27; size: .; J: TRBJ2-5; DNA: TGTGCCAGCAGGCTCGATCGGATAGCGGGAGCGGAGACCCAGTACTTC; CDR3: CASRLDRIAGAETQYF
D: TRBD1; V: TRBV19; size: .; J: TRBJ2-6; DNA: TGTGCCGCATCGCCCCGGCAGGGGGCGCTTGGGGCCAACGTCCTGACTTTC; CDR3: CAASPRQGALGANVLTF
D: .; V: TRBV5-1; size: .; J: TRBJ2-7; DNA: TGCGCCAGCAGCGCTAGCGCGGGACCTTACGAGCAGTACTTC; CDR3: CASSASAGPYEQYF
D: TRBD1; V: TRBV7-2; size: .; J: TRBJ2-7; DNA: TGTGCCAGCAGCCAGACAGGGGCAGGCGAGCAGTACTTC; CDR3: CASSQTGAGEQYF
D: TRBD1; V: TRBV5-1; size: .; J: TRBJ2-1; DNA: TGCGCCAGCAGCTTAGGGACAGGTTACAATGAGCAGTTCTTC; CDR3: CASSLGTGYNEQFF
D: TRBD2; V: TRBV6-5; size: once; J: TRBJ2-7; DNA: TGTGCCACCACCCGGACTAGCGGGAGTTACGAGCAGTACTTC; CDR3: CATTRTSGSYEQYF
D: .; V: TRBV9; size: .; J: TRBJ2-5; DNA: TGTGCCAGCAGCGTAGTTGGCAGGCCGGGGGAGACCCAGTACTTC; CDR3: CASSVVGRPGETQYF
D: TRBD1; V: TRBV7-9; size: few; J: TRBJ2-3; DNA: TGTGCCAGCAGCTATAGACAGGGGATCCACACAGATACGCAGTATTTT; CDR3: CASSYRQGIHTDTQYF
D: .; V: TRBV6-5; size: .; J: TRBJ2-3; DNA: TGTGCCAGCAGTTACTCGAGACTCACAGATACGCAGTATTTT; CDR3: CASSYSRLTDTQYF
D: .; V: TRBV9; size: .; J: TRBJ1-2; DNA: TGTGCCAGCGTAGGGGGCTATGGCTACACCTTC; CDR3: CASVGGYGYTF
D: TRBD2; V: TRBV7-9; size: .; J: TRBJ2-1; DNA: TGTGCCAGCAGCTTAGTGCGGGGGGACAATGAGCAGTTCTTC; CDR3: CASSLVRGDNEQFF
D: TRBD2; V: TRBV4-1; size: .; J: TRBJ2-7; DNA: TGCGCCAGCAGCCTACTAGCGGGAGGCCACGAGCAGTACTTC; CDR3: CASSLLAGGHEQYF
D: .; V: TRBV19; size: .; J: TRBJ1-5; DNA: TGTGCCAGTAGTGTGGACATCATAGATCAGCCCCAGCATTTT; CDR3: CASSVDIIDQPQHF
D: .; V: TRBV19; size: .; J: TRBJ1-5; DNA: TGTGCCAGTAGTATAGAAGTGGCCAGGCAGCCCCAGCATTTT; CDR3: CASSIEVARQPQHF
D: TRBD1; V: TRBV6-6; size: .; J: TRBJ1-1; DNA: TGTGCCAGCAGTTTTGGCAGGGGGCTCGGGACTGAAGCTTTCTTT; CDR3: CASSFGRGLGTEAFF
D: TRBD1; V: TRBV3-1/TRBV3-2; size: few; J: TRBJ1-1; DNA: TGTGCCAGCAGCCCCCGACAGGGGAGCACTGAAGCTTTCTTT; CDR3: CASSPRQGSTEAFF
D: .; V: TRBV6-1; size: .; J: TRBJ1-5; DNA: TGTGCCAGCAGTGAAGCGAGGCAGGGGAGCTCACATAGCAATCAGCCCCAGCATTTT; CDR3: CASSEARQGSSHSNQPQHF
D: TRBD1; V: TRBV2; size: .; J: TRBJ1-1; DNA: TGTGCCAGCAGTCCAGGGGGCTGGTCTGAAGCTTTCTTT; CDR3: CASSPGGWSEAFF
D: .; V: TRBV5-4; size: once; J: TRBJ2-1; DNA: TGTGCCAGCAGCTTGGAAGCGGGTAACAATGAGCAGTTCTTC; CDR3: CASSLEAGNNEQFF
D: TRBD2; V: TRBV28; size: .; J: TRBJ2-2; DNA: TGTGCCAGCAGTTTACCCCAACTAGCGGGAGGGAACACCGGGGAGCTGTTTTTT; CDR3: CASSLPQLAGGNTGELFF
D: TRBD1; V: TRBV6-5; size: few; J: TRBJ2-3; DNA: TGTGCCAGCAGCTTGGGACAGTTCACAGATACGCAGTATTTT; CDR3: CASSLGQFTDTQYF
D: TRBD1; V: TRBV10-3; size: .; J: TRBJ2-7; DNA: TGTGCCATCAACGATCGGGACAGAGCCTACGAGCAGTACTTC; CDR3: CAINDRDRAYEQYF
D: TRBD2; V: TRBV7-3; size: .; J: TRBJ2-1; DNA: TGTGCCAGCAGCTTAATACACCGGGGACTAGCGGGAGTCGTTGAGCAGTTCTTC; CDR3: CASSLIHRGLAGVVEQFF